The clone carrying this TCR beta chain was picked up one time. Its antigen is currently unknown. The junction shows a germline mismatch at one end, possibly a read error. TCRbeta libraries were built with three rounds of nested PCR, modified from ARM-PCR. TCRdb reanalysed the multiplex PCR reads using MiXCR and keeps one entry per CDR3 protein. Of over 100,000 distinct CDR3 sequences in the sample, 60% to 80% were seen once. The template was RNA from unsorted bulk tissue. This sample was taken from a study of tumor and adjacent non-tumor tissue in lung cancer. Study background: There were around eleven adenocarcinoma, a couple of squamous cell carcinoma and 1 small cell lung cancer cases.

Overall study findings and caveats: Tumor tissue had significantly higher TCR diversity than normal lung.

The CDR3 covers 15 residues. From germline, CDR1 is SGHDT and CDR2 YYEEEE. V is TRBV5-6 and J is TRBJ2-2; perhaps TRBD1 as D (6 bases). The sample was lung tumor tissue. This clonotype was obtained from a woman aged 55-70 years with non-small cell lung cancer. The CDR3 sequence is CDSILQGSNTGELFF. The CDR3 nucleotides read TGTGACAGCATCTTGCAGGGGAGCAACACCGGGGAGCTGTTTTTT.